Listed here is a single T cell receptor (beta chain). The sample belongs to a study of tumor T cells in aggressive B-cell lymphoma. Trimming took 1 base from V and 1 from J, leaving 5 bases between them. From germline, CDR1 is SGDLS and CDR2 YYNGEE. The CDR3 length is 13 residues. The data were produced by immunoSEQ multiplex PCR, yet TCRdb's version contains in-frame clones alone and is incomplete. This sample carries about 3,100 clones, 82% of them seen once, and the ten largest clones take roughly a sixth. The rearrangement joins TRBV9 to TRBJ1-1; D is possibly TRBD1 (5 bases). Sequencing was done on a sample of tumor tissue. The TCR originated in an adult with diffuse large B cell lymphoma. The CDR3 nucleotides read TGTGCCAGCAGCGTACAGGGGAACACTGAAGCTTTCTTT. It specifies CASSVQGNTEAFF.